Each of the 6 T cell receptor beta chains below was sequenced from the same sample in a study of T cell responses to AZD1222 COVID-19 vaccine. Sequencing used immunoSEQ multiplex PCR; TCRdb keeps in-frame clones, though not all of them. Of nearly 95,000 clones listed, roughly 90% are singletons. Source: peripheral blood, taken on day 0 of AZD1222 vaccination. These receptors were taken from an adult in good health.

The rearrangement links TRBV27 to TRBJ2-4, with a possible D match to TRBD2 (6 bases). The CDR3 runs to 16 residues. The V gene's germline CDR1 is MNHEY and CDR2 SMNVEV (reference sequence). V was shortened by 6 bases and J by 0 bases, with 15 bases between the two germline ends. The CDR3 loop reads CASSAPGELAKNIQYF. CDR3 DNA sequence: TGTGCCAGCAGCGCACCGGGGGAACTAGCCAAAAACATTCAGTACTTC.

This rearrangement joins TRBV4-2 to TRBJ1-2; D perhaps matches TRBD1 (5 bases). The V gene lost 4 bases and the J gene lost 5 bases, with 11 bases spanning the gap. This CDR3 region has 13 residues. Per the germline V gene, CDR1 is LGHNA and CDR2 is YNFKEQ. The CDR3 spells CASSPTGKYGYTF. CDR3 DNA: TGTGCCAGCAGCCCCACAGGAAAATATGGCTACACCTTC.

The chain is built from TRBV6-4 and TRBJ2-3; D might be TRBD2 (6 bases). The CDR3 sequence is 15 residues long. From germline, CDR1 is MRHNA and CDR2 SNTAGT. The V gene lost 5 bases and the J gene lost 0 bases, with 12 bases spanning the gap. This CDR3 reads CASSRGSGSTDTQYF. The DNA for the CDR3 is TGTGCCAGCAGTCGGGGGTCAGGGAGCACAGATACGCAGTATTTT.

This clone was detected once. V and J are TRBV6-5 and TRBJ1-6, with D perhaps matching TRBD1 (5 bases). V lost 5 bases, J lost 7 bases, and 15 bases lay in between. The CDR3 runs to 15 residues. The germline gives CDR1 MNHEY, CDR2 SVGAGI. The DNA for the CDR3 is TGTGCCAGCAGTCGAGGAACAGGCTGGAATTCACCCCTCCACTTT. Residues: CASSRGTGWNSPLHF.

The rearrangement uses TRBV7-8 and TRBJ1-1; D is perhaps TRBD1 (6 bases). Germline V gene data show CDR1 as SGHVS and CDR2 as FQNEAQ. Trimming shortened V by 1 base and J by 0 bases, and 15 bases separated the two germline ends. CDR3 size: 17 residues. The DNA for the CDR3 is TGTGCCAGCAGCTTAGATCGCGTCAGGGGCTTGAACACTGAAGCTTTCTTT. Translating gives CASSLDRVRGLNTEAFF.

The chain has TRBV9 and TRBJ2-2; D not resolved. Trimming left V 0 bases short and J 1 base short, with 4 bases between. The CDR3 loop spans 14 amino acids. In germline, CDR1 is SGDLS, CDR2 YYNGEE. The CDR3 here is CASSVVLNTGELFF. Written as DNA, the CDR3 is TGTGCCAGCAGCGTAGTGTTGAACACCGGGGAGCTGTTTTTT.